The rows below give T cell receptor beta chains drawn from one sample of a study of T cell clonotyping in hematopoietic cell transplantation. TCRdb's table, derived via immunoSEQ multiplex PCR, lists solely in-frame clones and lacks some. Of roughly 45,000 clones in the sample, 86% are singletons; the top ten hold 4.5% to 6.5%. The sequencing here drew on peripheral blood mononuclear cells, taken before stem cell transplant. All receptors derive from a man between 60 and 75 years old with biphenotypic leukemia. Some clones in this sample may be carry-over from other donors' samples. Each CDR3 is given with its conserved first and last residue. A D gene is named only where the DNA matches it firmly. Not all rows give a size; the values are once, few, many and, for expanded clones, a class.

v_gene	j_gene	d_gene	abundance	CDR3nt	CDR3aa
TRBV7-3	TRBJ2-3	.	once	TGTGCCAGCAGCTTAGGGGAGGCTAGCACAGATACGCAGTATTTT	CASSLGEASTDTQYF
TRBV7-2	TRBJ2-3	TRBD2	.	TGTGCCAGCAGCGCCTCGGCGGGAGTAGGAGATACGCAGTATTTT	CASSASAGVGDTQYF
TRBV5-1	TRBJ2-2	.	.	TGCGCCAGCAGCTTGGGACAGAACACCGGGGAGCTGTTTTTT	CASSLGQNTGELFF
TRBV30	TRBJ1-1	.	once	TGTGCCTGGAGAAAGGGGTACCCAAACACTGAAGCTTTCTTT	CAWRKGYPNTEAFF
TRBV30	TRBJ2-1	.	once	TGTGCCTGGAGTGAAATACTAGTTTCTGAGCAGTTCTTC	CAWSEILVSEQFF
TRBV10-3	TRBJ2-1	TRBD2	.	TGTGCCGCGACCGGGACTAGCGCCTACAATGAGCAGTTCTTC	CAATGTSAYNEQFF
TRBV4-2	TRBJ2-1	.	.	TGTGCCAGCAGCCAAGAACTGCACAATGAGCAGTTCTTC	CASSQELHNEQFF
TRBV4-3	TRBJ2-7	TRBD1	.	TGCGCCAGCAGCCACGGGACAGGGGGGTCCTACGAGCAGTACTTC	CASSHGTGGSYEQYF
TRBV6-5	TRBJ2-3	TRBD1	.	TGTGCCAGCAGTTCGATGACAGGGAATACGCAGTATTTT	CASSSMTGNTQYF
TRBV4-1	TRBJ2-7	.	.	TGCGCCAGCAGCCAAGATAGCGTAGCCCCCACCTACGAGCAGTACTTC	CASSQDSVAPTYEQYF
TRBV13	TRBJ2-2	.	.	TGTGCCAGCAGGACGGGACCGGGGAACACCGGGGAGCTGTTTTTT	CASRTGPGNTGELFF
TRBV25-1	TRBJ2-1	.	.	TGTGCCAGCACATCAGGGGCAGGGGCCTACAATGAGCAGTTCTTC	CASTSGAGAYNEQFF
TRBV4-2	TRBJ2-2	.	.	TGTGCCAGCAGTCCCGTAGGGGCGGTTAGCCGGGAGCTGTTTTTT	CASSPVGAVSRELFF
TRBV19	TRBJ1-5	.	.	TGTGCCAGTAGGCAGAAGTATGAATCCAATCAGCCCCAGCATTTT	CASRQKYESNQPQHF
TRBV6-1	TRBJ2-7	TRBD2	.	TGTGCCAGCAGCCGAGCGGGAGAATCCTACGAGCAGTACTTC	CASSRAGESYEQYF
TRBV30	TRBJ2-7	.	.	TGTGCCTGGAGTATAACGGAAGAGCCAGCAGGATTC	CAWSITEEPAGF
TRBV19	TRBJ2-2	.	.	TGTGCCAGTAGTATCGGCTTGAACACCGGGGAGCTGTTTTTT	CASSIGLNTGELFF
TRBV28	TRBJ1-3	.	.	TGTGCCACCCACCCCCTACAGGAACCCTCTGGAAACACCATATATTTT	CATHPLQEPSGNTIYF
TRBV25-1	TRBJ2-5	.	.	TGTGCCAGCAGTACCCTAGCGTACCAAGAGACCCAGTACTTC	CASSTLAYQETQYF
TRBV13	TRBJ1-5	.	.	TGTGCCAGCAGCTTAGGGGGGCCCAATCAGCCCCAGCATTTT	CASSLGGPNQPQHF
TRBV7-9	TRBJ2-1	.	.	TGTGCCAGCACCAGCTCCTACAATGAGCAGTTCTTC	CASTSSYNEQFF
TRBV7-2	TRBJ2-3	.	.	TGTGCCAGCAGCTTAGTTATTGCAGATACGCAGTATTTT	CASSLVIADTQYF
TRBV5-4	TRBJ2-3	TRBD1	.	TGTGCCAGCAGCCCCTGGACAGGGGGCTCAGATACGCAGTATTTT	CASSPWTGGSDTQYF
TRBV28	TRBJ1-2	.	.	TGTGCCAGCAGCCCCCCACAGGGATTGAACTATGGCTACACCTTC	CASSPPQGLNYGYTF
TRBV5-6	TRBJ2-7	.	.	TGTGCCAGCAGCTTCCGGCAGGTGATCTACGAGCAGTACTTC	CASSFRQVIYEQYF
TRBV5-1	TRBJ2-7	TRBD2	.	TGCGCCAGCAGCCCCGGACTAGCGGGAGGCCACGAGCAGTACTTC	CASSPGLAGGHEQYF
TRBV7-2	TRBJ1-5	.	.	TGTGCCAGCAGCCTAGCGGTAACTAGCAATCAGCCCCAGCATTTT	CASSLAVTSNQPQHF
TRBV9	TRBJ2-1	.	few	TGTGCCAGCAGCACCCCTAGTAATGAGCAGTTCTTC	CASSTPSNEQFF
TRBV30	TRBJ2-7	.	.	TGTGCCTGGAGTGTACTCAGGGTACCCTACGAGCAGTACTTC	CAWSVLRVPYEQYF
TRBV4-2	TRBJ1-1	.	.	TGTGCCAGCAGCCAAAAATCCTACAGGGAAGCTTTCTTT	CASSQKSYREAFF
TRBV2	TRBJ2-1	TRBD1	.	TGTGCCAGCAACATACAGGGGAACAATGAGCAGTTCTTC	CASNIQGNNEQFF
TRBV19	TRBJ2-5	.	.	TGTGCCAGTAGTAGAGACACCTCAGAGACCCAGTACTTC	CASSRDTSETQYF
TRBV9	TRBJ2-3	.	.	TGTGCCAGCAGCGTACGGGGGACTGGTACAGATACGCAGTATTTT	CASSVRGTGTDTQYF
TRBV6-5	TRBJ2-6	.	.	TGTGCCAGCAGTTACGACTCCTCTGGGGCCAACGTCCTGACTTTC	CASSYDSSGANVLTF
TRBV2	TRBJ2-3	.	.	TGTGCCAGCAGTGTGTCTAGGGGGACAGATACGCAGTATTTT	CASSVSRGTDTQYF
TRBV5-1	TRBJ1-3	.	.	TGCGCCAGCAGCTTAGGGTGGGGGCAAGGAAACACCATATATTTT	CASSLGWGQGNTIYF
TRBV7-2	TRBJ2-6	.	.	TGTGCCAGCAGCCCCACAGGTACCTACTCTGGGGCCAACGTCCTGACTTTC	CASSPTGTYSGANVLTF
TRBV7-2	TRBJ1-2	.	once	TGTGCCAGCAGCTCAGCAGGGCTGTATGGCTACACCTTC	CASSSAGLYGYTF
TRBV4-1	TRBJ1-3	.	.	TGCGCCAGCAGCCAAGACGGGGGAAACACCATATATTTT	CASSQDGGNTIYF
TRBV15	TRBJ2-7	.	.	TGTGCCACCAGCAGAGAGGGGGGGCCCTACGAGCAGTACTTC	CATSREGGPYEQYF
TRBV28	TRBJ1-5	TRBD1	.	TGTGCCAGCAGCCTAAATCCCGGGACAGGGAATCAGCCCCAGCATTTT	CASSLNPGTGNQPQHF
TRBV4-1	TRBJ2-5	.	.	TGCGCCAGCAGCCAAGACTCTCAAGAGACCCAGTACTTC	CASSQDSQETQYF
TRBV28	TRBJ2-7	.	.	TGTGCCAGCAGGTTTGCCCACGAGCAGTACTTC	CASRFAHEQYF
TRBV28	TRBJ1-5	.	.	TGTGCCAGCAGTTTAGGCAGGGTACTGGGTTATCAGCCCCAGCATTTT	CASSLGRVLGYQPQHF
TRBV27	TRBJ1-5	.	.	TGTGCCAGCGGTAGCAATCAGCCCCAGCATTTT	CASGSNQPQHF
TRBV6-5	TRBJ1-2	TRBD1	medium-sized	TGTGCCAGCAGATCTACAGGGGGAGCTGGCTATGGCTACACCTTC	CASRSTGGAGYGYTF
TRBV28	TRBJ1-2	.	.	TGTGCCAGCACCAAGGCGCAGGGCCTTAACTATGGCTACACCTTC	CASTKAQGLNYGYTF
TRBV18	TRBJ1-1	.	once	TGTGCCAGCTCACCGTCTAGTCAGAACACTGAAGCTTTCTTT	CASSPSSQNTEAFF
TRBV4-2	TRBJ2-7	.	few	TGTGCCAGCGCACAGGGTGACAACTACGAGCAGTACTTC	CASAQGDNYEQYF
TRBV30	TRBJ1-3	.	.	TGTGCCTGGAGCTCTCCTTCCAGGGCCAGAAACACCATATATTTT	CAWSSPSRARNTIYF
TRBV5-1	TRBJ2-1	TRBD2	once	TGCGCCAGCAGCTCGGGGGGGCCCTACAATGAGCAGTTCTTC	CASSSGGPYNEQFF
TRBV5-4	TRBJ1-2	.	.	TGTGCCAGCAGCTTGGTGTCAGTCAACTATGGCTACACCTTC	CASSLVSVNYGYTF
TRBV5-1	TRBJ2-3	.	.	TGCGCCAGCAGCCCACCGTCAGGGCATACGCAGTATTTT	CASSPPSGHTQYF
TRBV5-6	TRBJ2-7	.	.	TGTGCCAGCAGCCCCGGGACCGGCGCCTACGAGCAGTACTTC	CASSPGTGAYEQYF
TRBV6-6	TRBJ2-7	.	.	TGTGCCAGCAGTCGCCGGGTAGCGGACTACGAGCAGTACTTC	CASSRRVADYEQYF